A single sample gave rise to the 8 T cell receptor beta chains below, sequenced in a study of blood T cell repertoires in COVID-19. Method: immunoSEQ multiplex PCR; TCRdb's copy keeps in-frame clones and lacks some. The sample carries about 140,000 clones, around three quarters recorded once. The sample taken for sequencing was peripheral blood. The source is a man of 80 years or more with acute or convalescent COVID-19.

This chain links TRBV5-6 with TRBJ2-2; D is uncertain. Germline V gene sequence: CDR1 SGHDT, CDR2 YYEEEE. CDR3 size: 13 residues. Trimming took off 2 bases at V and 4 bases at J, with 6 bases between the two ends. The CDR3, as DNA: TGTGCCAGCAGCTTTCAGCGCACCGGGGAGCTGTTTTTT. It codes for CASSFQRTGELFF. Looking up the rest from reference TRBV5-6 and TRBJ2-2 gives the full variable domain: DAGVTQSPTHLIKTRGQQVTLRCSPKSGHDTVSWYQQALGQGPQFIFQYYEEEERQRGNFPDRFSGHQFPNYSSELNVNALLLGDSALYLCASSFQRTGELFFGEGSRLTVL.

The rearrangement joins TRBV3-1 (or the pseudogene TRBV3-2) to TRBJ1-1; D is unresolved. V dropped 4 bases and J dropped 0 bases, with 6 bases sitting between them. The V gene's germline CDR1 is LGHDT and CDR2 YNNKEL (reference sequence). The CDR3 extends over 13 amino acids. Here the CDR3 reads CASSRLMNTEAFF. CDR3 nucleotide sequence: TGTGCCAGCAGCCGTCTTATGAACACTGAAGCTTTCTTT.

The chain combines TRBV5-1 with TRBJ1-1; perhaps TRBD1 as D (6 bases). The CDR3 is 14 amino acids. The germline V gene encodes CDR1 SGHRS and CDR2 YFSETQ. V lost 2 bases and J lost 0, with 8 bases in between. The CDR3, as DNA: TGCGCCAGCAGCTTTAGGGGGATGAACACTGAAGCTTTCTTT. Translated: CASSFRGMNTEAFF.

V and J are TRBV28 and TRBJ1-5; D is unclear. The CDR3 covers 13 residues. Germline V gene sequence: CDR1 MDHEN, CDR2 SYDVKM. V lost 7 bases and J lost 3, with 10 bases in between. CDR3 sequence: CASISLLNQPQHF. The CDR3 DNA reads TGTGCCAGCATCTCTTTACTCAATCAGCCCCAGCATTTT.

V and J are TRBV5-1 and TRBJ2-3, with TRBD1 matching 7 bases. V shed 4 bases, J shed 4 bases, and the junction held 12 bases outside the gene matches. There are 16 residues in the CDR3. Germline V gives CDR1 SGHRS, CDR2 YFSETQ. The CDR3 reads CASSAEGQLGADTQYF. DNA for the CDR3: TGCGCCAGCAGCGCTGAGGGACAGCTTGGGGCAGATACGCAGTATTTT. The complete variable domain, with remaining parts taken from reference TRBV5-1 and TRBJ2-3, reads KAGVTQTPRYLIKTRGQQVTLSCSPISGHRSVSWYQQTPGQGLQFLFEYFSETQRNKGNFPGRFSGRQFSNSRSEMNVSTLELGDSALYLCASSAEGQLGADTQYFGPGTRLTVL.

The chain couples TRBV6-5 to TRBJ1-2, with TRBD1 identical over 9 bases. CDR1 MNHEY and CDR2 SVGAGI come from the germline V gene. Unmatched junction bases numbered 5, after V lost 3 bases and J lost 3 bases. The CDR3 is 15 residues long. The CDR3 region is CASSYKGQGYYGYTF. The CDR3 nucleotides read TGTGCCAGCAGTTATAAGGGACAGGGTTACTATGGCTACACCTTC.

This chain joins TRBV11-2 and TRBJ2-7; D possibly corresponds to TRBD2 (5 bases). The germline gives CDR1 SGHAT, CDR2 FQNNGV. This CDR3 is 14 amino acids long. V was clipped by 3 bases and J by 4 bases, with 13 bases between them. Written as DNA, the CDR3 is TGTGCCAGCAGCTTTACGCCCGGCGGGTACGAGCAGTACTTC. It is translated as CASSFTPGGYEQYF.

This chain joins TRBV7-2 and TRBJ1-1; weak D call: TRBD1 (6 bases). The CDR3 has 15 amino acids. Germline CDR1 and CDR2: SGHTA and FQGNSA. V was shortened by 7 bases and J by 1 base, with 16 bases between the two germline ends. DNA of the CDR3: TGTGCCAGCACCTCGTTGGGGGGGCGGAACACTGAAGCTTTCTTT. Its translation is CASTSLGGRNTEAFF.